The 12 T cell receptor beta chains below were found in one sample sequenced in a study of T cell changes during pregnancy in multiple sclerosis. Clones were read by immunoSEQ multiplex PCR, and TCRdb kept only the in-frame ones, dropping some. The table includes about 39,000 clones, 90% to 95% detected once. The specimen comprised CD4+ T cells from peripheral blood mononuclear cells, sampled after pregnancy. These receptors were collected from a female donor with multiple sclerosis, enrolled in a pregnancy study.

V is TRBV19 and J is TRBJ1-3, with D hard to call. This CDR3 is built from 17 residues. Trimming left V 3 bases short and J 0 bases short, with 15 bases between. Germline CDR1 LNHDA, CDR2 SQIVND (reference sequence). CDR3: CASSMVGLGISGNTIYF. DNA of the CDR3: TGTGCCAGTAGTATGGTCGGCCTCGGGATCTCTGGAAACACCATATATTTT.

This clone was counted between two and nine times. The gene calls are TRBV2 and TRBJ2-4; 7 bases map to TRBD1. The CDR3 is 15 residues long. Germline assignment: CDR1 SNHLY and CDR2 FYNNEI. After removal of 8 bases from V and 1 base from J, the junction contained 8 bases not matched to a gene. The CDR3, as DNA: TGTGCCAGCTTATCGGACAGGTCGGCCAAAAACATTCAGTACTTC. Amino acid sequence: CASLSDRSAKNIQYF.

CDR3 nucleotide sequence: TGTGCCAGCAGCTATCACCGGGACAGCTCTGGAAACACCATATATTTT. It yields the protein CASSYHRDSSGNTIYF. The rearrangement links TRBV11-3 to TRBJ1-3, with 7 bases that match TRBD1. The germline V gene has CDR1 SGHNT and CDR2 YENEEA. The CDR3 runs to 16 residues. J gave up 0 bases and V 4 bases, and 6 bases lay outside the gene matches.

The chain employs TRBV9 and TRBJ2-3; the D is unclear. The CDR3 totals 14 residues. Germline assignment: CDR1 SGDLS and CDR2 YYNGEE. Trimming took off 0 bases at V and 5 bases at J, with 10 bases between the two ends. The CDR3 DNA reads TGTGCCAGCAGCGTAGGGCAGGCTTTAGATACGCAGTATTTT. Residues: CASSVGQALDTQYF.

The V gene is TRBV6-5, the J gene TRBJ1-1, with 8 bases that match TRBD1. The CDR3 has 14 amino acids. CDR1 and CDR2 from the germline V gene are MNHEY and SVGAGI. V gave up 6 bases and J gave up 3 bases; unmatched junction bases: 6. The CDR3 DNA sequence: TGTGCCAGCAGATACAGGGGGAGGGACACTGAAGCTTTCTTT. Translating gives CASRYRGRDTEAFF.

This clone was counted a single time. This chain links TRBV5-1 with TRBJ1-4; a possible D gene is TRBD1 (5 bases). The germline V and J ends were trimmed by 3 bases and 8 bases, with 17 bases remaining between them. Germline CDR1 and CDR2: SGHRS and YFSETQ. CDR3 length equals 15 residues. The CDR3 spells CASSSNRSPGEKLFF. As DNA, the CDR3 is TGCGCCAGCAGCTCCAACCGAAGCCCAGGGGAAAAACTGTTTTTT.

V is TRBV18 and J is TRBJ1-2; 7 nucleotides line up with TRBD1. The CDR3 covers 15 residues. With V trimmed by 1 base and J by 4 bases, 6 bases remained unmatched. Germline CDR1 is KGHSH and CDR2 is LQKENI. The CDR3 nucleotides read TGTGCCAGCTCACCACTGGAGGGGGCGGGCTATGGCTACACCTTC. It encodes CASSPLEGAGYGYTF.

DNA of the CDR3: TGCGCCAGCAGCCAACAACCGCAGGGGGCCCAAGAGACCCAGTACTTC. Amino acids: CASSQQPQGAQETQYF. The V gene is TRBV5-1, the J gene TRBJ2-5, with 8 bases that match TRBD1. The germline V gene encodes CDR1 SGHRS and CDR2 YFSETQ. V lost 4 bases, J lost 1 base, and 9 bases stayed unmatched. The CDR3 spans 16 residues.

The rearrangement joins TRBV7-9 to TRBJ2-6; D remains ambiguous. Trimming removed 2 bases from V and 0 bases from J, with 11 bases in between. This CDR3 has 17 amino acids. CDR1 and CDR2 (germline): SEHNR, FQNEAQ (reference sequence). DNA for the CDR3: TGTGCCAGCAGCTTATATCGAGGCGACTCTGGGGCCAACGTCCTGACTTTC. It is translated as CASSLYRGDSGANVLTF.

The chain links TRBV7-2 to TRBJ2-3; D gene uncertain. The germline V gene encodes CDR1 SGHTA and CDR2 FQGNSA. Trimming removed 7 bases from V and 1 base from J, with 6 bases in between. The CDR3 loop spans 12 amino acids. CDR3 nucleotides: TGTGCCAGCAAATCGGGCACAGATACGCAGTATTTT. Residues: CASKSGTDTQYF. The whole variable domain, filled in from reference TRBV7-2 and TRBJ2-3, reads GAGVSQSPSNKVTEKGKDVELRCDPISGHTALYWYRQSLGQGLEFLIYFQGNSAPDKSGLPSDRFSAERTGGSVSTLTIQRTQQEDSAVYLCASKSGTDTQYFGPGTRLTVL.

The chain couples TRBV19 to TRBJ1-4; weak D call: TRBD1 (6 bases). The CDR3 has 11 residues. CDR1 is LNHDA, CDR2 SQIVND, per germline (reference sequence). The germline V and J ends were trimmed by 3 bases and 11 bases, with 7 bases remaining between them. The CDR3 sequence is CASSMDSKLFF. CDR3 nucleotides: TGTGCCAGTAGTATGGACAGCAAACTGTTTTTT.

The gene calls are TRBV10-3 and TRBJ1-3, with TRBD1 identical over 9 bases. The CDR3 runs 14 residues. Germline CDR1 ENHRY, CDR2 SYGVKD. After removal of 6 bases from V and 3 bases from J, the junction contained 3 bases not matched to a gene. The CDR3 nucleotides are TGTGCCATCAGGGACAGGGGTAATGGAAACACCATATATTTT. It codes for CAIRDRGNGNTIYF.